Presented here are 15 T cell receptor beta chains from one specimen sequenced in a study of molecular identifiers for immune sequencing clone quantification. Using its own MiXCR run on the PCR reads, TCRdb lists one record per CDR3 protein. The table has around 480,000 distinct CDR3 sequences, over 20% seen once. Sequenced input: naive CD8+ T cells from blood, with Jurkat cell RNA spiked in. Described subset: FACS-sorted CD8+CD4-CCR7+CD45RA+ naive T cells. The receptor source for this set is a human donor in good health. Some libraries in this study had Jurkat cell RNA spiked in.

The rearrangement links TRBV12-3 or TRBV12-4 to TRBJ2-1; a weak D match, TRBD1 (6 bases). V lost 6 bases, J lost 0 bases, and 15 bases lay in between. There are 16 residues in the CDR3. The CDR3 loop is CASSVRGGGSYNEQFF. The CDR3 DNA reads TGTGCCAGCAGCGTCAGGGGTGGAGGCTCCTACAATGAGCAGTTCTTC.

This clonotype was detected many times. V is TRBV6-1 and J is TRBJ2-3; no firm D call. Germline loops: CDR1 MNHNS, CDR2 SASEGT. The length of the CDR3 is 14 residues. Deletions cut 3 bases from V and 2 bases from J, with 9 bases between. CDR3 in amino acids: CASSDIRTTDTQYF. The CDR3 region has the DNA TGTGCCAGCAGTGATATACGGACCACAGATACGCAGTATTTT.

The V call is TRBV30, the J call TRBJ2-7, with TRBD1 matching 7 bases. Germline trimming cut 4 bases from V and 5 bases from J; bases unmatched to any gene: 5. This CDR3 region has 12 residues. CDR1 and CDR2 from the germline V gene are GTSNPN and SVGIG (reference sequence). Here the CDR3 reads CAWTGGGNEQYF. The CDR3 DNA sequence: TGTGCCTGGACAGGGGGTGGCAACGAGCAGTACTTC.

The chain links TRBV4-1 to TRBJ1-1, with 10 bases aligning to TRBD1. The CDR3 is 15 amino acids. V was pared by 3 bases and J by 10 bases, with 11 bases of the junction left unmatched. Per germline, CDR1 MGHRA and CDR2 YSYEKL. The CDR3 reads CASSHGTGALQSAFF. The CDR3 region has the DNA TGCGCCAGCAGCCACGGGACAGGGGCCCTACAATCAGCTTTCTTT.

The rearrangement uses TRBV11-1 and TRBJ2-7; tentatively, D is TRBD1 (8 bases). The CDR3 contains 16 residues. Germline CDR1 SGHAT, CDR2 FQDESV (reference sequence). Trimming removed 4 bases at V and 7 bases at J, with 23 bases between. The CDR3 reads CASSYGEGRGQEEQYF. Written as DNA, the CDR3 is TGTGCCAGCAGCTATGGGGAGGGCAGGGGGCAAGAAGAGCAGTACTTC.

The V and J genes are TRBV4-3 and TRBJ1-2; the D is unclear. Germline assignment: CDR1 LGHNA and CDR2 YSLEER. V lost 1 base to trimming and J lost 8 bases, with 23 bases between them. This CDR3 has 17 residues. For the CDR3, the DNA is TGCGCCAGCAGCCAAGGAACCTCACCTGGGCAGTCCGACGGCTACACCTTC. Protein product: CASSQGTSPGQSDGYTF.

This clonotype was found a few times. The chain has TRBV30 and TRBJ1-6; 10 positions agree with TRBD1. Germline V lookup: CDR1 GTSNPN, CDR2 SVGIG (reference sequence). J gave up 7 bases and V 4 bases, and 1 base lay outside the gene matches. There are 13 residues in the CDR3. The CDR3 sequence is CAWKGQGNSPLHF. The CDR3 nucleotides read TGTGCCTGGAAGGGACAGGGGAATTCACCCCTCCACTTT.

This clonotype was seen a handful of times. The chain uses TRBV3-1 and TRBJ2-3, with TRBD2 matching 8 bases. The V and J ends lost 2 bases and 2 bases, in that order; junction bases with no gene match: 3. The germline CDR1 and CDR2 sequences are LGHDT and YNNKEL (reference sequence). CDR3 length: 15 residues. The CDR3 bases are TGTGCCAGCAGCCAACCTAGCGGGCTCACAGATACGCAGTATTTT. It yields the protein CASSQPSGLTDTQYF.

J is TRBJ2-1 and V is TRBV4-1, with D hard to call. Germline CDR1 and CDR2: MGHRA and YSYEKL. The CDR3 covers 15 residues. Trimming took off 1 base at V and 0 bases at J, with 7 bases between the two ends. In nucleotides, the CDR3 is TGCGCCAGCAGCCAAGTGGCCAGCTCCTACAATGAGCAGTTCTTC. Translating it yields CASSQVASSYNEQFF.

Concerning this clonotype itself: This may arise from a read error, as a much more abundant clone is one base away. The chain has TRBV29-1 and TRBJ2-1; D gene uncertain. This CDR3 is 16 amino acids long. Per the germline V gene, CDR1 is SQVTM and CDR2 is ANQGSEA. CDR3 nucleotide sequence: TGCAGCGTTGAAGATCTTGGGCCGAACCCGAACAATGAGCAGTCCTTC. Translating it yields CSVEDLGPNPNNEQSF.

The chain carries TRBV9 and TRBJ2-1; 9 bases line up with TRBD2. Germline values: CDR1 SGDLS, CDR2 YYNGEE. The CDR3 length is 14 residues. With 7 bases clipped from V and 6 bases from J, the junction kept 8 bases outside the gene matches. Here the CDR3 DNA reads TGTGCCAGCGGGTCCGGGACTAGCTTCAATGAGCAGTTCTTC. Residues: CASGSGTSFNEQFF.

The chain is built from TRBV7-9 and TRBJ1-1; D unresolved. The CDR3 spans 13 residues. Per germline, CDR1 SEHNR and CDR2 FQNEAQ (reference sequence). Trimming removed 5 bases at V and 6 bases at J, with 13 bases between. CDR3 coding DNA: TGTGCCAGCAGCCCGGCCTTTGTCGCTGAAGCTTTCTTT. Its protein product is CASSPAFVAEAFF.

This clonotype was detected a few times. V gene TRBV15 combines with J gene TRBJ1-4; D is perhaps TRBD1 (5 bases). V shed 1 base and J shed 0 bases, with 21 bases lying between them. Per the germline V gene, CDR1 is LNHNV and CDR2 is YYDKDF (reference sequence). The CDR3 is 20 amino acids. For the CDR3, the DNA is TGTGCCACCAGCAGAGTTGGGCAGGGCTTGCTTCCTACAACTAATGAAAAACTGTTTTTT. It specifies CATSRVGQGLLPTTNEKLFF. The full variable domain, in which reference TRBV15 and TRBJ1-4 provide the parts outside the CDR3, is DAMVIQNPRYQVTQFGKPVTLSCSQTLNHNVMYWYQQKSSQAPKLLFHYYDKDFNNEADTPDNFQSRRPNTSFCFLDIRSPGLGDTAMYLCATSRVGQGLLPTTNEKLFFGSGTQLSVL.

The chain has TRBV19 and TRBJ2-1; 10 nucleotides match TRBD1. The V gene end was trimmed by 3 bases and the J gene end by 6 bases; junction bases not matched to a gene: 2. Germline loops: CDR1 LNHDA, CDR2 SQIVND (reference sequence). This CDR3 comprises 14 residues. DNA for the CDR3: TGTGCCAGTAGTATCCGGGACAGGGGCAATGAGCAGTTCTTC. The encoded protein is CASSIRDRGNEQFF.

Of note for this clonotype: A read error may explain this, as a much larger clone is one base away. The chain carries TRBV9 and TRBJ2-4; no clear D gene. The germline gives CDR1 SGDLS, CDR2 YYNGEE. The CDR3 sequence is 16 residues long. The CDR3 region has the DNA TGTGCCGGCAGCGTGGAGACATTCCTAGCCAAAAACATTCAGTACTTC. The encoded protein is CAGSVETFLAKNIQYF.